These 23 T cell receptor beta chains came from one sample sequenced in a study of tumor-infiltrating lymphocytes in oesophageal squamous cell carcinoma. One entry per CDR3 protein results from TCRdb running MiXCR on the PCR reads. The data show roughly 9,700 distinct CDR3 sequences, with about two thirds seen just once and more than 25% held by the top ten. The specimen was esophageal tumor tissue. These receptor sequences come from a female donor with esophageal squamous cell carcinoma.

V and J are TRBV7-2 and TRBJ2-3, with TRBD2 matching 10 bases. Per the germline V gene, CDR1 is SGHTA and CDR2 is FQGNSA. This CDR3 is 16 amino acids long. V lost 5 bases to trimming and J lost 4 bases; unmatched junction nucleotides: 9. Here the CDR3 reads CASSRDLAGVADTQYF. In nucleotides, the CDR3 is TGTGCCAGCAGCCGAGACCTAGCGGGAGTGGCAGATACGCAGTATTTT.

V usage is TRBV7-2 and J usage is TRBJ2-7; tentative D call: TRBD1 (6 bases). The J call could be wrong; TRBJ2-4 is a better fit for the DNA end. Germline-derived CDR1 and CDR2 are SGHTA and FQGNSA. This CDR3 is 14 amino acids long. In nucleotides, the CDR3 is TGTGCCAGCAGCGTAGGCGGACAGAAAAACATTCAGTACTTC. This translates into CASSVGGQKNIQYF.

With respect to this clonotype: The junction differs from germline at one of its ends, possibly a read error. The V and J genes are TRBV5-3 and TRBJ2-3; the D is unclear. TRBV5-3 qualifies as an ORF whose function is uncertain. The CDR3 consists of 14 residues. CDR3 in DNA: TGTGCCAGCAGCTTGAGTCTCCGCACAGATACGCAGTATTTT. Encoded protein: CASSLSLRTDTQYF.

In DNA form, the CDR3 reads TGTGCCAGCAGTACAGGGCACGAGCAGTACTTC. Encoded protein: CASSTGHEQYF. V gene TRBV12-3 or TRBV12-4 combines with J gene TRBJ2-7; D is possibly TRBD1 (6 bases). The CDR3 contains 11 residues. V was pared by 5 bases and J by 5 bases, with 7 bases between.

By share of the sample, this clonotype is large. The V and J genes are TRBV7-9 and TRBJ2-7; 7 nucleotides agree with TRBD1. J lost 5 bases, V lost 4 bases, and 17 bases had no gene match. The CDR3 is made up of 17 amino acids. Germline CDR1 reads SEHNR; CDR2 reads FQNEAQ (reference sequence). The CDR3 region is CASSSGGGSAGSHEQYF. CDR3 nucleotide sequence: TGTGCCAGCAGCTCAGGGGGTGGCAGCGCAGGGTCCCACGAGCAGTACTTC.

The rearrangement joins TRBV5-8 to TRBJ2-3; D possibly uses TRBD1 or TRBD2 (5 bases each). CDR1 is SGHTS and CDR2 is YDEGEE in the germline V gene. CDR3 length: 14 amino acids. V was trimmed by 4 bases and J by 6 bases, leaving 15 bases between them. The DNA of the CDR3 is TGTGCCAGCAGCCAGGGACGTCCGAGGGATACGCAGTATTTT. This gives the protein CASSQGRPRDTQYF.

The chain employs TRBV7-2 and TRBJ2-6; either TRBD1 or TRBD2 may fit D (5 bases each). CDR1 and CDR2 from the germline V gene are SGHTA and FQGNSA. This CDR3 comprises 15 residues. V dropped 5 bases and J dropped 0 bases, with 8 bases sitting between them. CDR3 in DNA: TGTGCCAGCAGCCCCGGGACCTCTGGGGCCAACGTCCTGACTTTC. Translation gives CASSPGTSGANVLTF.

This clonotype turned up a few times. The chain has TRBV6-6 and TRBJ2-1; D possibly uses TRBD1 or TRBD2 (6 bases each). Trimming stripped 0 bases from V and 8 bases from J, with 11 bases between. The CDR3 length is 14 residues. CDR1 and CDR2 (germline): MNHNY, SVGAGI (reference sequence). The CDR3 region is CASSYSRRGDEQFF. DNA for the CDR3: TGTGCCAGCAGTTACTCGAGGAGGGGGGATGAGCAGTTCTTC.

This clonotype was seen a handful of times. V and J are TRBV4-1 and TRBJ2-3; a possible D gene is TRBD2 (5 bases). Germline V gene sequence: CDR1 MGHRA, CDR2 YSYEKL. The CDR3 runs 17 residues. Between the trimmed V and J ends, which lost 1 base and 2 bases, there was a span of 16 bases. The CDR3: CASSQGWRVRVTDTQYF. The CDR3, as DNA: TGCGCCAGCAGCCAAGGTTGGCGAGTGAGGGTCACAGATACGCAGTATTTT.

The chain has TRBV7-6 and TRBJ1-2, with D perhaps matching TRBD1 (5 bases). The CDR3 is made up of 12 amino acids. The germline CDR1 and CDR2 sequences are SGHVS and FNYEAQ. V was clipped by 5 bases and J by 2 bases, with 6 bases between them. The CDR3 bases are TGTGCCAGCAGCCGGGACAACTATGGCTACACCTTC. Protein: CASSRDNYGYTF.

Only a few counts were recorded for this clonotype. The CDR3 DNA reads TGTGCCAGCAGTTTAAGGTGGCAGGGGACCACTGAAGCTTTCTTT. It yields the protein CASSLRWQGTTEAFF. The rearrangement uses TRBV27 and TRBJ2-3, with a possible D match to TRBD1 (6 bases). The J call may be wrong; the DNA end is better matched by TRBJ1-1. In germline, CDR1 is MNHEY, CDR2 SMNVEV (reference sequence). CDR3 length: 15 residues.

This clonotype was counted many times. Because it lacks the conserved phenylalanine or tryptophan at the end, this CDR3 is likely a read error. The DNA is omitted, as the CDR3 cannot be located on it reliably, and the CDR3 follows TCRdb's listing. CDR3 amino acids: CASSLGSNGYTFGS. The V and J genes are TRBV7-2 and TRBJ2-7. Both ends counted, the CDR3 spans 14 residues. Germline-derived CDR1 and CDR2 are SGHTA and FQGNSA.

The V gene is TRBV11-2, the J gene TRBJ1-2, with 10 positions matching TRBD1. V was clipped by 1 base and J by 5 bases; unmatched bases: 4. Germline values: CDR1 SGHAT, CDR2 FQNNGV. CDR3 length: 15 amino acids. The CDR3 coding sequence is TGTGCCAGCAGCTTAGGCGGGACAGGGGAGTATGGCTACACCTTC. Translated: CASSLGGTGEYGYTF. The full variable domain, in which reference TRBV11-2 and TRBJ1-2 provide the parts outside the CDR3, is EAGVAQSPRYKIIEKRQSVAFWCNPISGHATLYWYQQILGQGPKLLIQFQNNGVVDDSQLPKDRFSAERLKGVDSTLKIQPAKLEDSAVYLCASSLGGTGEYGYTFGSGTRLTVV.

The rearrangement links TRBV7-2 to TRBJ2-1; D gene ambiguous. The end of the DNA aligns better with TRBJ2-7, so the J call may be wrong. CDR1 is SGHTA, CDR2 FQGNSA, per germline. The CDR3 covers 12 residues. In nucleotides, the CDR3 is TGTGCCAGCAGCCGGACGCTCTACGAGCAGTACTTC. This codes for CASSRTLYEQYF.

The gene calls are TRBV7-4 and TRBJ2-5; D uncertain. The J call may be faulty, since TRBJ2-7 better matches the DNA end. Per germline, CDR1 SGHVT and CDR2 SQSDAQ. The CDR3 spans 13 residues. The CDR3 DNA follows: TGTGCCAGCAGCCCCTTAAGCTCCTACGAGCAGTACTTC. Translating gives CASSPLSSYEQYF.

This chain joins TRBV7-6 and TRBJ2-6, with D maybe TRBD1 (6 bases). Trimming pared 5 bases from V and 0 bases from J, leaving 11 bases between. This CDR3 comprises 16 residues. Germline CDR1 reads SGHVS; CDR2 reads FNYEAQ. The CDR3 coding sequence is TGTGCCAGCAGCACCCCCAGGGGCTCTGGGGCCAACGTCCTGACTTTC. This codes for CASSTPRGSGANVLTF.

The chain recombines TRBV6-2 or TRBV6-3 with TRBJ2-5; D uncertain. The CDR3 loop spans 14 amino acids. The V end lost 5 bases, the J end lost 11 bases, and 21 bases lay between the germline ends. Germline values: CDR1 MNHEY, CDR2 SVGEGT. The CDR3 nucleotides are TGTGCCAGCAGTGCGACCTACAGTAACCATGAGCAGTACTTC. Protein sequence: CASSATYSNHEQYF.

The chain combines TRBV7-2 with TRBJ1-5, with TRBD1 matching over 7 bases. Germline V CDR1 and CDR2: SGHTA, FQGNSA. Germline trimming cut 1 base from V and 7 bases from J; bases unmatched to any gene: 4. This CDR3 spans 14 amino acids. This chain's CDR3 is CASSLGQGEQPQHF. The DNA for the CDR3 is TGTGCCAGCAGCTTAGGACAGGGTGAGCAGCCCCAGCATTTT.

V gene TRBV7-2 combines with J gene TRBJ2-1; 8 bases map to TRBD2. The CDR3 sequence is 15 residues long. From germline, CDR1 is SGHTA and CDR2 FQGNSA. Unmatched junction bases numbered 2, after V lost 4 bases and J lost 0 bases. CDR3 in DNA: TGTGCCAGCAGCTCGACTAGCGCCTCCTACAATGAGCAGTTCTTC. Encoded protein: CASSSTSASYNEQFF.

By sample share, this clonotype is medium-sized. This may come from a read error, since a much larger clone is one base off. This rearrangement joins TRBV9 to TRBJ2-7, with 7 bases identical to TRBD2. The germline V gene has CDR1 SGDLS and CDR2 YYNGEE. The CDR3 contains 13 residues. CDR3 nucleotides: TGTGCCAGCAGCGTAGGACTAGCCTATGAGCAGTACTTC. The encoded protein is CASSVGLAYEQYF.

The V and J genes are TRBV10-3 and TRBJ1-6; unclear D gene. Germline V gene lookup returns CDR1 ENHRY and CDR2 SYGVKD. Trimming stripped 0 bases from V and 5 bases from J, with 8 bases between. The CDR3 is made up of 15 amino acids. This CDR3 reads CAISESALNNSPLHF. In DNA form, the CDR3 reads TGTGCCATCAGTGAGTCCGCTCTAAATAATTCACCCCTCCACTTT.

This sequence joins TRBV6-8 and TRBJ1-2; D perhaps matches TRBD1 (6 bases). This CDR3 is built from 14 residues. In germline, CDR1 is MNHGY, CDR2 SAAAGT. With 6 bases removed from V and 4 bases from J, the gap between germline ends came to 15 bases. CDR3 sequence reads: CASREGGESYGYTF. The CDR3 bases are TGTGCCAGCAGAGAGGGGGGAGAGAGCTATGGCTACACCTTC.

The chain recombines TRBV10-1 with TRBJ2-3; 9 bases are a match to TRBD2. The CDR3 loop spans 16 amino acids. The trim removed 8 bases at V and 6 bases at J, leaving 15 bases unmatched. Germline CDR1 reads WNHNN; CDR2 reads SYGVQD (reference sequence). The CDR3 region has the DNA TGCGCCAGCGATAATCTGACTAGCGGATCTTGCGATACGCAGTATTTT. This sequence encodes CASDNLTSGSCDTQYF.